The entry below describes one T cell receptor (beta chain). These data are taken from a study of blood T cell repertoires in COVID-19. Some clones are missing from TCRdb's copy, which holds only in-frame ones; the method was immunoSEQ multiplex PCR. The data hold roughly 200,000 clones, with about 88% observed a single time. This receptor was obtained from a woman aged 80 or over with acute or convalescent COVID-19. The material sequenced was peripheral blood.

The chain's CDR3 is CASSRGHGYEQYF. The CDR3 DNA reads as TGTGCCAGCAGCCGGGGACACGGCTACGAGCAGTACTTC. The V gene is TRBV7-2, the J gene TRBJ2-7; possibly TRBD1 for D (6 bases). The CDR3 contains 13 residues. Trimming cost V 5 bases and J 3 bases, with 11 bases left between them. Germline V lookup: CDR1 SGHTA, CDR2 FQGNSA.